The T cell receptor beta chain described here comes from a study of blood T cell repertoires in COVID-19. The count of this clone is one. Losses at the gene ends were 5 bases for V and 8 bases for J; bases not matched to a gene: 7. Germline lookup yields CDR1 MNHEY and CDR2 SVGAGI. The CDR3 is made up of 13 amino acids. Clones were read by immunoSEQ multiplex PCR, and TCRdb kept only the in-frame ones, dropping some. Of over 90,000 clones listed, around nine tenths are singletons. The sample taken for sequencing was peripheral blood. The TCR originated in a woman aged 45 to 65 with COVID-19, enrolled during active disease. The rearrangement links TRBV6-5 to TRBJ1-2; 8 bases fit TRBD1. The CDR3 bases are TGTGCCAGCAGTCCCTCAGGGGGCGTGGGCTACACCTTC. As protein: CASSPSGGVGYTF.